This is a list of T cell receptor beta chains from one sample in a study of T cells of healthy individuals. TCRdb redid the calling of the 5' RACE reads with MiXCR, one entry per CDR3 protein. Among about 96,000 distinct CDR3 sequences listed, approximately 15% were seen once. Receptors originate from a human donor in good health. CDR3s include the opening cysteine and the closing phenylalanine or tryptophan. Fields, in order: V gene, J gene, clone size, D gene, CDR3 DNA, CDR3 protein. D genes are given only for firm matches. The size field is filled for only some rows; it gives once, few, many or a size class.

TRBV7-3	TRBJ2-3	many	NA	TGTGCCAGCAGCTTAGGACTGACTACCTTTGGCACAGATACGCAGTATTTT	CASSLGLTTFGTDTQYF
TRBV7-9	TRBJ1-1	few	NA	TGTGCCAGCAGCCCCCCCGGGGCCCCCAGGACTGAAGCTTTCTTT	CASSPPGAPRTEAFF
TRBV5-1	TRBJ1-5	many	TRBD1	TGCGCCAGCAGCTTGGGTCCTCTGAGGGGGCGAGGCAATCAGCCCCAGCATTTT	CASSLGPLRGRGNQPQHF
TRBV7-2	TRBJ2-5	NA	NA	TGTGCCAGCAGCCCCGGCGGGTGGGAAGAGACCCAGTACTTC	CASSPGGWEETQYF
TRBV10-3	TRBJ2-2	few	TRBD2	TGTGCCATGGGGAGCGGGAGAAACACCGGGGAGCTGTTTTTT	CAMGSGRNTGELFF
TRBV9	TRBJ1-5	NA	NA	TGTGCCAGCAGCTTCCAGGAGGGACAGCCCCAGCATTTT	CASSFQEGQPQHF
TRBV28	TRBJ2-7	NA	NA	TGTGCCAGCAGTTTAGGGTACGTCGACGAGCAGTACTTC	CASSLGYVDEQYF
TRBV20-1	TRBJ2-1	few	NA	TGCAGTGCTAGAGATCCGGGCGAGGCAGCCTCCTACAATGAGCAGTTCTTC	CSARDPGEAASYNEQFF
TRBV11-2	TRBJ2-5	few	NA	TGTGCCAGCAGCTCAGCGAGCAGGGAGACCCAGTACTTC	CASSSASRETQYF
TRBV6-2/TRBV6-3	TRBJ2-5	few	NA	TGTGCCAGCAGGTCGCCAGGGGAGAAGACCCAGTACTTC	CASRSPGEKTQYF
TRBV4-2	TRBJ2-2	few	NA	TGTGCCAGCAGTCACGAGGGGGGGAGGAGCCCCGGGGAGCTGTTTTTT	CASSHEGGRSPGELFF
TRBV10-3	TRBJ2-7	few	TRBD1	TGTGCCATCAGTGAGAGACAGGGGCCCGCAGGGCAGCAGTACTTC	CAISERQGPAGQQYF
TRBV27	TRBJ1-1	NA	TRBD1	TGTGCCAGCAGTTTGACAGGGGGCTTTGAAGCTTTCTTT	CASSLTGGFEAFF
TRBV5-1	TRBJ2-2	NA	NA	TGCGCCAGCAAGGTTGACCAAAACACCGGGGAGCTGTTTTTT	CASKVDQNTGELFF
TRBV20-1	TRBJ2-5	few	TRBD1	TGCAGTGCCCCAAGCAGGGGGTCGGGACAAGAGACCCAGTACTTC	CSAPSRGSGQETQYF
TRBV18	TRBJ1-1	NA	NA	TGTGCCAGCTCACCAACGGCCACTGAAGCTTTCTTT	CASSPTATEAFF
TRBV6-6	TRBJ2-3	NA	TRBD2	TGTGCCAGCAGTTACTTCGCGGGGGGCTACACAGATACGCAGTATTTT	CASSYFAGGYTDTQYF
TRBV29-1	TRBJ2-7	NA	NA	TGCAGCCCTATGAGTTACGAGCAGTACTTC	CSPMSYEQYF
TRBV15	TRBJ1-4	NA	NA	TGTGCCACCAGCAGAGACAGGGATCTTAATGAAAAACTGTTTTTT	CATSRDRDLNEKLFF
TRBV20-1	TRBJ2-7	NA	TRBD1	TGCAGTGCTAGTATTACCGGGACAGTCGGCGAGCAGTACTTC	CSASITGTVGEQYF
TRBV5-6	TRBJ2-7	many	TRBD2	TGTGCCAGTGGAGCGGGGGGACCTTTCTACGAGCAGTACTTC	CASGAGGPFYEQYF
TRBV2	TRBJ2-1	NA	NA	TGTGCCAGCGCTCTGTGGGGGGCCTCCTACAATGAGCAGTTCTTC	CASALWGASYNEQFF
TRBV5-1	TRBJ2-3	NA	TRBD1	TGCGCCAGCAGCTTATACCCCCATGGGACAGGGGCCACAGATACGCAGTATTTT	CASSLYPHGTGATDTQYF
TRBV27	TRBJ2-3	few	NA	TGTGCCAGCAGTTTCGTGGGAGGTGCAGATACGCAGTATTTT	CASSFVGGADTQYF
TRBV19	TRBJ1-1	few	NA	TGTGCCAGTAGTATCAGAACAGGTCGGGGTAACACTGAAGCTTTCTTT	CASSIRTGRGNTEAFF
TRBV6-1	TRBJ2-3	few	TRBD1	TGTGCCAGCAGTAAGACCCGACAGGGGGCGGGAGATACGCAGTATTTT	CASSKTRQGAGDTQYF
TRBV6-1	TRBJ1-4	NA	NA	TGTGCCAGCACCCTGGGTGAAAAACTGTTTTTT	CASTLGEKLFF
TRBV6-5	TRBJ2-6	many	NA	TGTGCCAGCAGTTACCTCCGACAGGCCTCTGGGGCCAACGTCCTGACTTTC	CASSYLRQASGANVLTF
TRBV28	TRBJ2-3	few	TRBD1	TGTGCCAGCAGTCGACAGGGAGCAGATACGCAGTATTTT	CASSRQGADTQYF
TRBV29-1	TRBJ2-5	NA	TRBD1	TGCAGCGTTTCCCCCAGGGGGCGTCGGGAAAAGGAGACCCAGTACTTC	CSVSPRGRREKETQYF
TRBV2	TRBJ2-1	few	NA	TGTGCCAGCGGCCTCCGCCCGGACAATGAGCAGTTCTTC	CASGLRPDNEQFF
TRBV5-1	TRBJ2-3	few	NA	TGCGCCAGCAGCACCCCTAGTACCGCAGATACGCAGTATTTT	CASSTPSTADTQYF
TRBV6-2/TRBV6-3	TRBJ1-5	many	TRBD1	TGTGCCAGCACCCCGGCTGGCAGGGGGGGCAATCAGCCCCAGCATTTT	CASTPAGRGGNQPQHF